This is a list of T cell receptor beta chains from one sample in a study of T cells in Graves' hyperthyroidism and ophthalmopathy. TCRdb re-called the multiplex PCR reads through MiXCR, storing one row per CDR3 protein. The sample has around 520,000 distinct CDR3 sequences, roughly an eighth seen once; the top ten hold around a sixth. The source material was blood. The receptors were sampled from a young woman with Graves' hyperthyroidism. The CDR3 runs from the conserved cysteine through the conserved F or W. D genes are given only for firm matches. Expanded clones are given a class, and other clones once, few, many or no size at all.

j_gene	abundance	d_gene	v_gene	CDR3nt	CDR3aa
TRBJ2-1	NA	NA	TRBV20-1	TGCAGTGCTAGAGATCGGGAGAACTCCTACAATGAGCAGTTCTTC	CSARDRENSYNEQFF
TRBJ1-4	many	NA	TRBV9	TGTGCCAGCAGCCCACTCCAGGGAGTTGAAAAACTGTTTTTT	CASSPLQGVEKLFF
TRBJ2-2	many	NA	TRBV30	TGTGCCTCCGGGAGTAGGCCGAACACCGGGGAGCTGTTTTTT	CASGSRPNTGELFF
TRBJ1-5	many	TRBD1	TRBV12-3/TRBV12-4	TGTGCCAGCAGGAGACAGGGGGAATATAGCAATCAGCCCCAGCATTTT	CASRRQGEYSNQPQHF
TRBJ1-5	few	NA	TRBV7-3	TGTGCCAGCAGCTTACAGGGAGGGGGTCAGCCCCAGCATTTT	CASSLQGGGQPQHF
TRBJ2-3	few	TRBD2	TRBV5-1	TGCGCCAGCAGCCCCGGACTAGCGGAGAGCACAGATACGCAGTATTTT	CASSPGLAESTDTQYF
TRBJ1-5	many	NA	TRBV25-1	TGTGCCAGCAGTGAATCGATTAATCAGCCCCAGCATTTT	CASSESINQPQHF
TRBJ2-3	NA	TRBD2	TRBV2	TGTGCCAGCAGTCGGCTAGCGGGAGTAACAGATACGCAGTATTTT	CASSRLAGVTDTQYF
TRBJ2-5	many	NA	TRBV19	TGTGCCAGTAGTATAGGGAACAGGCCAAGAGATTTGGACTTC	CASSIGNRPRDLDF
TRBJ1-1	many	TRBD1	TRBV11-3	TGTGCCAGCAGCGTGCGTCCGGGACAGGGGGCGCAAGATGTAGCTTTCTTT	CASSVRPGQGAQDVAFF
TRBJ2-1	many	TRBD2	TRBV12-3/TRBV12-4	TGTGCCAGCAGTCCGTTGGCGGGAGGCTACAATGAGCAGTTCTTC	CASSPLAGGYNEQFF
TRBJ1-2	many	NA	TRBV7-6	TGTGCCAGCAGCTTAGCAGCGCCCGGGAGCAGTTCCAACTATGGCTACACCTTC	CASSLAAPGSSSNYGYTF
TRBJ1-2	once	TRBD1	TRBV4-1	TGCGCCAGCAGCCTGACCGGGACAGGGGTCGGCTACACCTTC	CASSLTGTGVGYTF
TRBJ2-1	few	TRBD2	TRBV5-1	TGCGCCAGCAGCTTGGTGTCTAGCGGGGATCCTACGGATGAGCAGTTCTTC	CASSLVSSGDPTDEQFF
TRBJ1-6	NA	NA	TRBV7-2	TGTGCCAGCAGCTTATATCGTTCCAATAATTCACCCCTCCACTTT	CASSLYRSNNSPLHF
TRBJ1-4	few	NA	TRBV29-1	TGCAGCGTTGAAGAGAGCGGTGAAAAACTGTTTTTT	CSVEESGEKLFF
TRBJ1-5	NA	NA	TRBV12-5	TGTGCTAGTGGTTTGGAATATGATCAGCCCCAGCATTTT	CASGLEYDQPQHF
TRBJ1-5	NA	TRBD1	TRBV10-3	TGTGCCATCAGGACAGGGAGTGATCAGCCCCAGCATTTT	CAIRTGSDQPQHF
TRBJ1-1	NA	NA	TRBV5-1	TGCGCCAGCAGCTTGTACTCAGGACCGAACACTGAAGCTTTCTTT	CASSLYSGPNTEAFF
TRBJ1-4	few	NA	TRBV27	TGTGCCAGCAGTTTTGGGGGGACTGCAACTAATGAAAAACTGTTTTTT	CASSFGGTATNEKLFF
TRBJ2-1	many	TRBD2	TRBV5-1	TGCGCCAGCAGCTTGGGCCTAGCGGGAAGCAATGAGCAGTTCTTC	CASSLGLAGSNEQFF
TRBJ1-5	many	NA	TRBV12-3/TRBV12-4	TGTGCCAGCAGTTTAATTAGCGGGGTTGGCAATCAGCCCCAGCATTTT	CASSLISGVGNQPQHF